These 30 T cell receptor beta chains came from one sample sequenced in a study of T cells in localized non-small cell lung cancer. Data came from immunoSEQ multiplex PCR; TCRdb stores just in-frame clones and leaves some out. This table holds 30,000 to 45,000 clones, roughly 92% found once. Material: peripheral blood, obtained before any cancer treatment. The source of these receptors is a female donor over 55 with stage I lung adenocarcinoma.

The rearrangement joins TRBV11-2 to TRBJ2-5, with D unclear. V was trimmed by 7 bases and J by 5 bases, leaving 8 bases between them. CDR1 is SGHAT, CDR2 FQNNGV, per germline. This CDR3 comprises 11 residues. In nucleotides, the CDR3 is TGTGCCAGCACCCTAGGGGAGACCCAGTACTTC. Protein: CASTLGETQYF.

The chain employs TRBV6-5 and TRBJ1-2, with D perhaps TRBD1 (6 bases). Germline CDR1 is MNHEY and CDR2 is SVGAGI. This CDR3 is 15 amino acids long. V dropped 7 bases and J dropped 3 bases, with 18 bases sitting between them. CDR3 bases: TGTGCCAGCACCCAAGGGGGGCTGGGCGACTATGGCTACACCTTC. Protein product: CASTQGGLGDYGYTF.

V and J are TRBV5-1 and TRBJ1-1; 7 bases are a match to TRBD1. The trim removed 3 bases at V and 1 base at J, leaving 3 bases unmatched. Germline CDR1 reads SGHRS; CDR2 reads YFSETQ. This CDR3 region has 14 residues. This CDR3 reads CASSWDRGNTEAFF. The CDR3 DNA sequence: TGCGCCAGCAGCTGGGACAGAGGGAACACTGAAGCTTTCTTT.

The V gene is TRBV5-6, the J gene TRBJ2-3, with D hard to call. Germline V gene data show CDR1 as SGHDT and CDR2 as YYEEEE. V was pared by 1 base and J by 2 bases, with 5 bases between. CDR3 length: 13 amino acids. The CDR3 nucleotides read TGTGCCAGCAGCTTGAAGGCCACAGATACGCAGTATTTT. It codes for CASSLKATDTQYF.

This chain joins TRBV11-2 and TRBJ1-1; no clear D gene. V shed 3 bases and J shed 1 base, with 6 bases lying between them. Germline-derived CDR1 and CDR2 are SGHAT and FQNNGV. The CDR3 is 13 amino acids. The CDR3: CASSFRTNTEAFF. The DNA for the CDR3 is TGTGCCAGCAGCTTTCGGACGAACACTGAAGCTTTCTTT.

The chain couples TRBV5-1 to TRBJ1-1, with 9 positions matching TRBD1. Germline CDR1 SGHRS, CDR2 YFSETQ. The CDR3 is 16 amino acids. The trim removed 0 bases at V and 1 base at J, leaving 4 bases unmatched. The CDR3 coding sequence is TGCGCCAGCAGCTTGGACTGGGACAGGGAGAACACTGAAGCTTTCTTT. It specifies CASSLDWDRENTEAFF.

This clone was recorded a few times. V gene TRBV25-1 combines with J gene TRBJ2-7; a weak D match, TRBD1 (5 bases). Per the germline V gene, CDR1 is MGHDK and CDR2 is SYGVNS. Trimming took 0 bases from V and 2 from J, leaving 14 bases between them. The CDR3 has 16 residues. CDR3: CASSEYGHKNPYEQYF. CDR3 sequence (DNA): TGTGCCAGCAGTGAATATGGACACAAGAACCCCTACGAGCAGTACTTC.

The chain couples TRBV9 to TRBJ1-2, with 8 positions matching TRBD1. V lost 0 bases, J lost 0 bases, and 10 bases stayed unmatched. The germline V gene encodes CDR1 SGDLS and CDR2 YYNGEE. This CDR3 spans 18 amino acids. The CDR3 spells CASSVGQRQGPSNYGYTF. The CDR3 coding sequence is TGTGCCAGCAGCGTAGGTCAGAGACAGGGGCCGTCTAACTATGGCTACACCTTC. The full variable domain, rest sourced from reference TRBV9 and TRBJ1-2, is DSGVTQTPKHLITATGQRVTLRCSPRSGDLSVYWYQQSLDQGLQFLIQYYNGEERAKGNILERFSAQQFPDLHSELNLSSLELGDSALYFCASSVGQRQGPSNYGYTFGSGTRLTVV.

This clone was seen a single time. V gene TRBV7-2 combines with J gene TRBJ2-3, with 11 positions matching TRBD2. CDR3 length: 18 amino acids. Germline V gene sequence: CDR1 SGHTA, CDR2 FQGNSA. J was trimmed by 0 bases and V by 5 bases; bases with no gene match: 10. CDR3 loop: CASSISSGGIPSTDTQYF. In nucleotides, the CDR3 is TGTGCCAGCAGCATCTCTAGCGGGGGGATCCCTAGCACAGATACGCAGTATTTT.

The CDR3 DNA follows: TGTGCCAGCAGCTTAGCCCCAACAGGGTACACTGAAGCTTTCTTT. Translated, it gives CASSLAPTGYTEAFF. The genes are TRBV11-2 and TRBJ1-1, with D possibly being TRBD1 (6 bases). Per germline, CDR1 SGHAT and CDR2 FQNNGV. Deletions cut 1 base from V and 3 bases from J, with 12 bases between. This CDR3 contains 15 residues. The full variable domain, with the rest looked up from reference TRBV11-2 and TRBJ1-1, is EAGVAQSPRYKIIEKRQSVAFWCNPISGHATLYWYQQILGQGPKLLIQFQNNGVVDDSQLPKDRFSAERLKGVDSTLKIQPAKLEDSAVYLCASSLAPTGYTEAFFGQGTRLTVV.

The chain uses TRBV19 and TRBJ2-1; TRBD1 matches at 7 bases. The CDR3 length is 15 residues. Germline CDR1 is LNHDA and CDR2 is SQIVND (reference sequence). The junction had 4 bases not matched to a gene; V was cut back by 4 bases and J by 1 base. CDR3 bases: TGTGCCAGTAGTAACGACAGGGATTCCTACAATGAGCAGTTCTTC. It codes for CASSNDRDSYNEQFF.

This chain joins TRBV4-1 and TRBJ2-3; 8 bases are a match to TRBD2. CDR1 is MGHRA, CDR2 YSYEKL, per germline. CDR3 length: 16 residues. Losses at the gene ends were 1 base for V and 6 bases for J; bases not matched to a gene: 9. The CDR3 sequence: CASSQGTSFSPDTQYF. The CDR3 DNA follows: TGCGCCAGCAGCCAAGGGACTAGCTTTTCTCCTGATACGCAGTATTTT.

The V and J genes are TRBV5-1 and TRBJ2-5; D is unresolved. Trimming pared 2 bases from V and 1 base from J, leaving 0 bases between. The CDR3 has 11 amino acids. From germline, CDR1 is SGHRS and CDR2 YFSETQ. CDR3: CASSFQETQYF. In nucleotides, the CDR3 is TGCGCCAGCAGCTTCCAAGAGACCCAGTACTTC.

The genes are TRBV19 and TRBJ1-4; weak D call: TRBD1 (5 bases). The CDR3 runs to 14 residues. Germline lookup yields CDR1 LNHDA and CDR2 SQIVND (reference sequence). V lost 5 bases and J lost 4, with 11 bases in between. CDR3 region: CASSSWGINEKLFF. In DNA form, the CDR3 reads TGTGCCAGTAGTTCGTGGGGGATTAATGAAAAACTGTTTTTT.

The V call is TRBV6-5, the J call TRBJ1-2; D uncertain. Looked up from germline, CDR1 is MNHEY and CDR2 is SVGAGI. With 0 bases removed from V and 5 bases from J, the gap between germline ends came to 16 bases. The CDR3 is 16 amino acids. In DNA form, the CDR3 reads TGTGCCAGCAGTTACTCTACCTATGTTCGGTCGTATGGCTACACCTTC. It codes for CASSYSTYVRSYGYTF.

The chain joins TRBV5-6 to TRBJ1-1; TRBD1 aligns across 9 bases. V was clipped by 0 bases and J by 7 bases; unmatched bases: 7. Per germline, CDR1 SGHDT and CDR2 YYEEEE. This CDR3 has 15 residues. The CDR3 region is CASSLGDRAYREAFF. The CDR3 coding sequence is TGTGCCAGCAGCTTGGGGGACAGGGCTTATCGTGAAGCTTTCTTT.

The CDR3 spells CASSPRTRNSPLHF. The DNA for the CDR3 is TGTGCCAGTAGTCCAAGGACACGGAATTCACCCCTCCACTTT. The chain carries TRBV19 and TRBJ1-6, with D tentatively TRBD1 (5 bases). Germline-derived CDR1 and CDR2 are LNHDA and SQIVND (reference sequence). Trimming removed 5 bases from V and 7 bases from J, with 12 bases in between. The CDR3 extends over 14 amino acids.

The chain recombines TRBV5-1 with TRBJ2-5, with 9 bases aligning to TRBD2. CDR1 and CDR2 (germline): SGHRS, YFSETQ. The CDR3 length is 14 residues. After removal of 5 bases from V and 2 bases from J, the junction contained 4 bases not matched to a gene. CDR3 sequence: CASRIGLAQETQYF. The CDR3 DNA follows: TGCGCCAGCAGAATTGGACTAGCGCAAGAGACCCAGTACTTC.

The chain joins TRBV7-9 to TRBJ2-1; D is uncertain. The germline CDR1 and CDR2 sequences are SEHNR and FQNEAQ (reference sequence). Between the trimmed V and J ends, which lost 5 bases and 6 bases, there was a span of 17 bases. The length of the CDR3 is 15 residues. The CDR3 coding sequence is TGTGCCAGCAGCCCGACCTTCCCCGACGTCAATGAGCAGTTCTTC. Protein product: CASSPTFPDVNEQFF.

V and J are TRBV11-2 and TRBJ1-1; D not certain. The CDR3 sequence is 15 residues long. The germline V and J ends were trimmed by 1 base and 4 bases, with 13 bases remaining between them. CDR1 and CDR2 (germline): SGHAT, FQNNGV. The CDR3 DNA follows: TGTGCCAGCAGCTTAGCGGGTCCCGCGGGCACTGAAGCTTTCTTT. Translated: CASSLAGPAGTEAFF.

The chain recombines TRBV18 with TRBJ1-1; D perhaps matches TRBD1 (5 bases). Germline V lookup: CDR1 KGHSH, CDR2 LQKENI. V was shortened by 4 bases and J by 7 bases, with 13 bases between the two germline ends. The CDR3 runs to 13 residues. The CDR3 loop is CASSRLGVLEAFF. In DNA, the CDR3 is TGTGCCAGCTCACGTCTGGGGGTTCTTGAAGCTTTCTTT.

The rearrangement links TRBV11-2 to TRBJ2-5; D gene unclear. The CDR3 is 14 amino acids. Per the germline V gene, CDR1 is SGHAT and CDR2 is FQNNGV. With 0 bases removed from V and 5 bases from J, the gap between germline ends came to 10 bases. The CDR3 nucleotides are TGTGCCAGCAGCTTAGATTACATCAGGGAGACCCAGTACTTC. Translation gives CASSLDYIRETQYF.

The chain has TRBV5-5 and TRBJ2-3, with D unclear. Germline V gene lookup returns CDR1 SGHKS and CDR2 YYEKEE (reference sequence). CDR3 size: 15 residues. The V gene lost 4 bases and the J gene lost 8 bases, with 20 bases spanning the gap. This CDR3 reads CASSPQVSNFATQYF. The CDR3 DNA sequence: TGTGCCAGCAGCCCCCAGGTATCAAACTTTGCTACGCAGTATTTT.

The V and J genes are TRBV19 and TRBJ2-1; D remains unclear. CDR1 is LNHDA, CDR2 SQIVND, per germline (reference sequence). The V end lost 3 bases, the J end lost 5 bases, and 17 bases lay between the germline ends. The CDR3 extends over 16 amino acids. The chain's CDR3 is CASSISGGFVDNEQFF. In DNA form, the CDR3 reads TGTGCCAGTAGTATCTCGGGCGGTTTTGTTGACAATGAGCAGTTCTTC. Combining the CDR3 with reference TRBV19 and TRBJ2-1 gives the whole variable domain DGGITQSPKYLFRKEGQNVTLSCEQNLNHDAMYWYRQDPGQGLRLIYYSQIVNDFQKGDIAEGYSVSREKKESFPLTVTSAQKNPTAFYLCASSISGGFVDNEQFFGPGTRLTVL.

CDR3 nucleotides: TGTGCCAGCAGCTTTCCAGGGGGCGAGACCGGGGAGCTGTTTTTT. Translating gives CASSFPGGETGELFF. The genes are TRBV5-4 and TRBJ2-2; TRBD1 agrees at 8 bases. Germline CDR1 and CDR2: SGHNT and YYREEE (reference sequence). The CDR3 is 15 amino acids. Trimming cost V 2 bases and J 5 bases; bases outside gene matches: 5.

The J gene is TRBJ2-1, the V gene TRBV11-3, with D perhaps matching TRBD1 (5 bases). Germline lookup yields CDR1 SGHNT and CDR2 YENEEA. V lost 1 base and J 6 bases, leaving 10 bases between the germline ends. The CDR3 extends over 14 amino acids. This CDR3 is CASSLGGRPNEQFF. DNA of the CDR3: TGTGCCAGCAGCTTAGGGGGCCGACCCAATGAGCAGTTCTTC.

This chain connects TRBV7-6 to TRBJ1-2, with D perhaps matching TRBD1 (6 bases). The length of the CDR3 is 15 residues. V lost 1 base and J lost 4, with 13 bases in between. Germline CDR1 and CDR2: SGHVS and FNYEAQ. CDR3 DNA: TGTGCCAGCAGCTTAGGTCCCAGGGGTGGCTATGGCTACACCTTC. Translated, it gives CASSLGPRGGYGYTF.

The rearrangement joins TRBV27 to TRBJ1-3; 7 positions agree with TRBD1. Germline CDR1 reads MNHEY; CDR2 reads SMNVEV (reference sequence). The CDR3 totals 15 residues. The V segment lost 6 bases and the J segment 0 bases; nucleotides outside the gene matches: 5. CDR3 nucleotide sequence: TGTGCCAGCAGGATGACAGGGAGCTCTGGAAACACCATATATTTT. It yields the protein CASRMTGSSGNTIYF.

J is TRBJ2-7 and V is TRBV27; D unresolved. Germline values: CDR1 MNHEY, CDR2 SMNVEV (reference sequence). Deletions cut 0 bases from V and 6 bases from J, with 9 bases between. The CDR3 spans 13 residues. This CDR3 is CASSLSGRSEQYF. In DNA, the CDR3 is TGTGCCAGCAGTTTATCCGGTAGGTCCGAGCAGTACTTC.

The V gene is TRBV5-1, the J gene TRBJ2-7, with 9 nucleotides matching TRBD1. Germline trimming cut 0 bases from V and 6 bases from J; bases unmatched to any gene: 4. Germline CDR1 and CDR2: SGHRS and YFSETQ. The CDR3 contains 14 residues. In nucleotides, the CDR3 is TGCGCCAGCAGCTTGGAACAGGGGGCTCGCGAGCAGTACTTC. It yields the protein CASSLEQGAREQYF.